One and the same sample provided the 14 T cell receptor beta chains below, sequenced in a study of blood T cell repertoires in COVID-19 (dated by TCRdb to about 2020). Libraries came from the immunoSEQ multiplex PCR assay. Here the immuneACCESS table is served through TCRdb, limited to in-frame sequences with V and J called. Missing clones are a known gap in these copies; in checked studies unresolved V genes cover under half, and the rest lacks a known reason. The sample records about 210,000 clones, roughly 84% of which are singletons. Around 2.4% of the sample lies in the top ten. The sequenced sample was peripheral blood. The receptors here all came from a man aged 40-49 years who had recovered from COVID-19.

V gene TRBV5-5 combines with J gene TRBJ1-5, with unresolved D. V was shortened by 4 bases and J by 5 bases, with 16 bases between the two germline ends. The germline CDR1 and CDR2 sequences are SGHKS and YYEKEE (reference sequence). There are 15 residues in the CDR3. CDR3 coding DNA: TGTGCCAGCAGCGACAAAAGTCCCGGGGATCAGCCCCAGCATTTT. Its protein is CASSDKSPGDQPQHF.

Here the CDR3 reads CASSSPREEQFF. For the CDR3, the DNA is TGTGCCAGCAGCTCACCCCGGGAAGAGCAGTTCTTC. The chain uses TRBV3-1 (or the pseudogene TRBV3-2) and TRBJ2-1; the D gene is possibly TRBD2 (5 bases). The V gene lost 5 bases and the J gene lost 10 bases, with 12 bases spanning the gap. The CDR3 is 12 residues long. CDR1 and CDR2 (germline): LGHDT, YNNKEL (reference sequence).

This clone was detected only once. The V and J genes are TRBV7-2 and TRBJ2-7; D uncertain. Trimming shortened V by 2 bases and J by 4 bases, and 9 bases separated the two germline ends. The CDR3 totals 13 residues. The germline V gene encodes CDR1 SGHTA and CDR2 FQGNSA. Written as DNA, the CDR3 is TGTGCCAGCAGCTTAAAGCCTCAATACGAGCAGTACTTC. Protein product: CASSLKPQYEQYF.

The rearrangement uses TRBV13 and TRBJ1-1; D perhaps matches TRBD1 (5 bases). The CDR3 is 11 amino acids. V shed 3 bases and J shed 14 bases, with 13 bases lying between them. Per germline, CDR1 PRHDT and CDR2 FYEKMQ (reference sequence). The CDR3 reads CASSFSTAQFF. CDR3 bases: TGTGCCAGCAGCTTTTCGACAGCGCAGTTCTTT.

The V gene is TRBV15, the J gene TRBJ1-1; no reliable D call. The CDR3 covers 17 residues. Germline V gene lookup returns CDR1 LNHNV and CDR2 YYDKDF (reference sequence). Deletions cut 3 bases from V and 5 bases from J, with 22 bases between. The CDR3 region is CATSSGLDGKSRTEAFF. The DNA for the CDR3 is TGTGCCACCAGCAGCGGTTTGGACGGGAAATCTAGGACTGAAGCTTTCTTT.

This chain uses TRBV12-5 with TRBJ2-1, with D perhaps matching TRBD2 (5 bases). V dropped 1 base and J dropped 9 bases, with 13 bases sitting between them. CDR1 is LGHNT, CDR2 FRNRAP, per germline. This CDR3 is built from 14 residues. This chain's CDR3 is CASGLGSLVGEQFF. The CDR3 DNA reads as TGTGCTAGTGGTTTGGGTTCACTAGTTGGTGAGCAGTTCTTC. The full variable domain, rest sourced from reference TRBV12-5 and TRBJ2-1, is DARVTQTPRHKVTEMGQEVTMRCQPILGHNTVFWYRQTMMQGLELLAYFRNRAPLDDSGMPKDRFSAEMPDATLATLKIQPSEPRDSAVYFCASGLGSLVGEQFFGPGTRLTVL.

Note on this clone: The same CDR3 is also encoded by other DNA sequences in this sample. The CDR3 loop reads CASSSRETQYF. The CDR3 nucleotides are TGTGCCAGCAGCTCGAGGGAGACCCAGTACTTC. The chain carries TRBV11-2 and TRBJ2-5; D gene ambiguous. Germline assignment: CDR1 SGHAT and CDR2 FQNNGV. V dropped 4 bases and J dropped 5 bases, with 5 bases sitting between them. This CDR3 is built from 11 residues.

This clone was seen only once. This chain uses TRBV7-9 with TRBJ1-3; D is undetermined. The CDR3 runs 14 residues. Trimming took 2 bases from V and 1 from J, leaving 6 bases between them. Germline V lookup: CDR1 SEHNR, CDR2 FQNEAQ (reference sequence). CDR3 sequence reads: CASSLLRSGNTIYF. The CDR3 coding sequence is TGTGCCAGCAGCTTACTCCGGTCTGGAAACACCATATATTTT.

This clone was counted once. V usage is TRBV7-9 and J usage is TRBJ2-7, with D maybe TRBD1 (6 bases). This CDR3 has 14 amino acids. Germline CDR1 SEHNR, CDR2 FQNEAQ (reference sequence). Deletions cut 2 bases from V and 4 bases from J, with 12 bases between. The CDR3 spells CASSLKDSKYEQYF. CDR3 nucleotide sequence: TGTGCCAGCAGCTTAAAGGACAGCAAATACGAGCAGTACTTC.

The chain is built from TRBV6-2 or TRBV6-3 and TRBJ2-7; 10 bases match TRBD2. Losses at the gene ends were 5 bases for V and 6 bases for J; bases not matched to a gene: 10. The germline V gene encodes CDR1 MNHEY and CDR2 SVGEGT. This CDR3 has 15 amino acids. CDR3 in amino acids: CASSRPGLAEREQYF. The CDR3 DNA reads as TGTGCCAGCAGTCGACCTGGACTAGCGGAACGCGAGCAGTACTTC.

The gene calls are TRBV9 and TRBJ1-1; no clear D gene. This CDR3 is 15 amino acids long. Germline CDR1 reads SGDLS; CDR2 reads YYNGEE. V lost 0 bases and J lost 4, with 13 bases in between. CDR3 nucleotides: TGTGCCAGCAGCGTAGGACAACAGCTCCCCACTGAAGCTTTCTTT. Its protein product is CASSVGQQLPTEAFF.

V and J are TRBV6-5 and TRBJ2-7; D is uncertain. Trimming took off 6 bases at V and 2 bases at J, with 8 bases between the two ends. Germline lookup yields CDR1 MNHEY and CDR2 SVGAGI. This CDR3 is built from 12 residues. CDR3 nucleotide sequence: TGTGCCAGCAGGACCCGGGCCTACGAGCAGTACTTC. Residues: CASRTRAYEQYF.

This chain joins TRBV6-5 and TRBJ1-2; D may be TRBD1 (5 bases). CDR3 size: 14 residues. The V gene's germline CDR1 is MNHEY and CDR2 SVGAGI. Trimming cost V 6 bases and J 0 bases, with 11 bases left between them. The CDR3: CASSIGGANYGYTF. For the CDR3, the DNA is TGTGCCAGCAGCATCGGGGGGGCTAACTATGGCTACACCTTC.

This clone was detected only once. J is TRBJ2-1 and V is TRBV18; 15 positions agree with TRBD2. CDR1 is KGHSH, CDR2 LQKENI, per germline. The ends lost 5 bases at V and 9 bases at J; junction bases unmatched: 5. The CDR3 runs to 15 residues. The CDR3 DNA reads TGTGCCAGCTCAGAAACGGGACTAGCGGGAGGTGAGCAGTTCTTC. Translating gives CASSETGLAGGEQFF.